The present entry profiles one TCR beta chain with its context. The antigen is unknown. The sample comes from a study of cytomegalovirus exposure and HLA in healthy donors. General study findings and limits: A highly shared variant cluster was judged a likely technical artifact.

The PCR used 60 Vbeta and 13 Jbeta primers. In the source study's methods: Later analysis identified tens of millions of unique TCR beta chains, 10 million to 12 million shared. Produced via immunoSEQ multiplex PCR; TCRdb's table is partial and in-frame only. V and J calls plus clone size are reproduced from that table; the DNA served to infer D and trimming. This table has roughly 80,000 clones, roughly 69% appearing once. Between the trimmed V and J ends, which lost 4 bases and 1 base, there was a span of 19 bases. This CDR3 has 17 residues. CDR1 and CDR2 (germline): MNHEY, SMNVEV (reference sequence). When sampled, the donors appeared nominally healthy, though they likely had unrecorded immune exposures.

This clonotype originated in a woman aged 45 to 65 in good health and CMV-seropositive. V is TRBV27 and J is TRBJ1-1; tentative D call: TRBD1 (6 bases). The sequenced sample consisted of PBMCs. CDR3: CASSSPIPTGGNTEAFF. The CDR3, as DNA: TGTGCCAGCAGTTCCCCAATACCGACAGGAGGGAACACTGAAGCTTTCTTT.